This T cell receptor beta chain originates from a study of a mutant IDH1 vaccine in newly diagnosed glioma. Documented time point: week 11, during vaccination. One vaccine dose held 300 ug of mutant IDH1 20-mer peptide and came with topical imiquimod. V shed 2 bases, J shed 4 bases, and the junction held 3 bases outside the gene matches. Germline V gives CDR1 SNHLY, CDR2 FYNNEI. The CDR3 covers 16 residues. In the case of this clone: Its antigen is not known.

Clones were sequenced by immunoSEQ multiplex PCR, and TCRdb holds only the in-frame ones, with some missing. Among about 32,000 clones, under 80% were seen once, and the ten largest hold approximately 24%. The TCR comes from a man aged 25 to 40 with glioma. V gene TRBV2 combines with J gene TRBJ2-7; 15 bases map to TRBD2. This specimen consisted of PBMCs, obtained from a glioma patient whose treatment included an IDH1 peptide vaccine. CDR3: CASSELGLAGGYEQYF. The CDR3 coding sequence is TGTGCCAGCAGTGAATTGGGACTAGCGGGAGGATACGAGCAGTACTTC.